A single sample gave rise to the 24 T cell receptor beta chains below, sequenced in a study of early T cells in non-severe SARS-CoV-2 infection. From the 5' RACE reads, TCRdb called clonotypes with MiXCR, one entry per CDR3 protein. The top ten clones hold about 4.2% of a sample with 60,000 to 75,000 distinct CDR3 sequences, 12% of them seen once. Sequenced sample: whole blood. The source of these receptors is an adult who was a healthcare worker with PCR-confirmed SARS-CoV-2 infection or an uninfected control (not recorded which).

The chain has TRBV3-1 and TRBJ2-7; perhaps TRBD2 as D (5 bases). This CDR3 comprises 15 residues. Between the trimmed V and J ends, which lost 3 bases and 0 bases, there was a span of 12 bases. The V gene's germline CDR1 is LGHDT and CDR2 YNNKEL (reference sequence). The CDR3 nucleotides read TGTGCCAGCAGCCAGTCGTCGGGAATCTCCTACGAGCAGTACTTC. Translating gives CASSQSSGISYEQYF.

This clonotype came up once. This chain joins TRBV10-3 and TRBJ1-6; D is ambiguous. Trimming took off 0 bases at V and 8 bases at J, with 11 bases between the two ends. Germline loops: CDR1 ENHRY, CDR2 SYGVKD. This CDR3 has 15 amino acids. The CDR3 nucleotides are TGTGCCATCAGTGAGTCCTTAGGTTTGGATTCACCCCTCCACTTT. As protein: CAISESLGLDSPLHF.

In its sample, this clonotype was seen many times. The rearrangement joins TRBV11-2 to TRBJ2-5; no reliable D call. Germline CDR1 and CDR2: SGHAT and FQNNGV. The CDR3 covers 14 residues. V was clipped by 0 bases and J by 5 bases, with 10 bases between them. The CDR3 sequence: CASSLDSVLETQYF. The CDR3, as DNA: TGTGCCAGCAGCTTAGATTCCGTGCTGGAGACCCAGTACTTC.

This clonotype was picked up many times. The V gene is TRBV18, the J gene TRBJ2-7; TRBD2 matches at 11 bases. With V trimmed by 3 bases and J by 3 bases, 4 bases remained unmatched. The germline CDR1 and CDR2 sequences are KGHSH and LQKENI. The CDR3 is 15 amino acids. The CDR3 nucleotides read TGTGCCAGCTCACCGGCTAGCGGGAGGTTCTACGAGCAGTACTTC. Amino acids: CASSPASGRFYEQYF.

This clonotype was picked up many times. The chain employs TRBV7-8 and TRBJ2-3, with D possibly being TRBD1 (6 bases). Trimming took off 8 bases at V and 6 bases at J, with 27 bases between the two ends. Germline values: CDR1 SGHVS, CDR2 FQNEAQ. The length of the CDR3 is 17 residues. The CDR3 loop reads CASVQGWLAGLGDTQYF. Here the CDR3 DNA reads TGTGCCAGCGTTCAGGGGTGGCTAGCCGGGCTGGGGGATACGCAGTATTTT.

The rearrangement uses TRBV9 and TRBJ2-3, with TRBD2 matching 7 bases. Per the germline V gene, CDR1 is SGDLS and CDR2 is YYNGEE. The CDR3 contains 15 residues. The J segment lost 2 bases and the V segment lost 3 bases, leaving 6 bases of the junction unmatched. The CDR3 bases are TGTGCCAGCAGCGCAAGCGGGGCCCTCACAGATACGCAGTATTTT. Translation: CASSASGALTDTQYF.

This clonotype has ten or more counts. This chain joins TRBV18 and TRBJ2-6, with D unresolved. The CDR3 has 15 amino acids. Trimming removed 0 bases at V and 0 bases at J, with 3 bases between. The germline gives CDR1 KGHSH, CDR2 LQKENI. CDR3 in amino acids: CASSPPLSGANVLTF. The CDR3, as DNA: TGTGCCAGCTCACCACCACTCTCTGGGGCCAACGTCCTGACTTTC.

This clonotype was counted only a few times. The V gene is TRBV6-5, the J gene TRBJ1-5; 10 bases match TRBD1. V lost 6 bases and J lost 7; bases outside the gene matches: 6. The germline gives CDR1 MNHEY, CDR2 SVGAGI. The length of the CDR3 is 14 residues. CDR3 loop: CASSDRGHRQPQHF. As DNA, the CDR3 is TGTGCCAGCAGCGACAGGGGGCACCGGCAGCCCCAGCATTTT.

This clonotype was seen a few times. The genes are TRBV9 and TRBJ2-1; 14 nucleotides match TRBD2. The CDR3 covers 19 residues. The V gene end was trimmed by 3 bases and the J gene end by 0 bases; junction bases not matched to a gene: 8. Germline lookup yields CDR1 SGDLS and CDR2 YYNGEE. The CDR3 DNA is TGTGCCAGCAGCGCCGAGGCCGGGACTAGCGGGAGCTCCTACAATGAGCAGTTCTTC. Its protein product is CASSAEAGTSGSSYNEQFF.

The genes are TRBV20-1 and TRBJ1-5; D possibly corresponds to TRBD1 (5 bases). Germline CDR1 DFQATT, CDR2 SNEGSKA (reference sequence). V dropped 2 bases and J dropped 1 base, with 15 bases sitting between them. CDR3 length equals 16 residues. The CDR3 DNA reads TGCAGTGCTAGAAGGGGTAGGGACGGAAGCAATCAGCCCCAGCATTTT. This gives the protein CSARRGRDGSNQPQHF.

The rearrangement links TRBV10-3 to TRBJ2-7, with D possibly being TRBD2 (6 bases). The CDR3 is 15 amino acids. CDR1 and CDR2 (germline): ENHRY, SYGVKD. V was trimmed by 10 bases and J by 3 bases, leaving 22 bases between them. The CDR3 DNA is TGTGCCACCAAGCCCAGGACTGGGGGGTTCTACGAGCAGTACTTC. Encoded protein: CATKPRTGGFYEQYF.

In its sample, this clonotype was seen a few times. The chain joins TRBV10-3 to TRBJ2-7; D perhaps matches TRBD2 (5 bases). Germline CDR1 ENHRY, CDR2 SYGVKD. The CDR3 sequence is 13 residues long. V was trimmed by 0 bases and J by 5 bases, leaving 8 bases between them. CDR3 DNA sequence: TGTGCCATCAGTGAGTCAGACTACCACGAGCAGTACTTC. The encoded protein is CAISESDYHEQYF.

On this clonotype itself: This could be a read error, since a much larger clone is one nucleotide away. This chain links TRBV3-1 with TRBJ2-1; 9 bases map to TRBD1. CDR3 size: 14 residues. Losses at the gene ends were 5 bases for V and 6 bases for J; bases not matched to a gene: 5. CDR1 is LGHDT and CDR2 is YNNKEL in the germline V gene (reference sequence). This CDR3 is CASSNRGPVNEQFF. In nucleotides, the CDR3 is TGTGCCAGCAGCAACAGGGGGCCGGTCAATGAGCAGTTCTTC.

This clonotype occurred a few times. The J gene is TRBJ2-7, the V gene TRBV11-2; 9 positions agree with TRBD1. Germline loops: CDR1 SGHAT, CDR2 FQNNGV. CDR3 length equals 18 residues. V lost 4 bases to trimming and J lost 2 bases; unmatched junction nucleotides: 15. The CDR3 nucleotides are TGTGCCAGCAGCTCAAAAATGCGGGGACAGGGAGTCCCCTACGAGCAGTACTTC. Translated: CASSSKMRGQGVPYEQYF. Supplemented by reference TRBV11-2 and TRBJ2-7, the full variable domain reads EAGVAQSPRYKIIEKRQSVAFWCNPISGHATLYWYQQILGQGPKLLIQFQNNGVVDDSQLPKDRFSAERLKGVDSTLKIQPAKLEDSAVYLCASSSKMRGQGVPYEQYFGPGTRLTVT.

This clonotype was found many times. The chain joins TRBV6-6 to TRBJ1-5, with D unresolved. Germline assignment: CDR1 MNHNY and CDR2 SVGAGI (reference sequence). The germline V and J ends were trimmed by 6 bases and 5 bases, with 8 bases remaining between them. This CDR3 contains 12 residues. The CDR3 region has the DNA TGTGCCAGCAGCCCGCTGGATCAGCCCCAGCATTTT. Its protein product is CASSPLDQPQHF.

This sequence joins TRBV20-1 and TRBJ1-1, with 8 bases aligning to TRBD1. The V and J ends lost 4 bases and 0 bases, in that order; junction bases with no gene match: 1. Germline V gene sequence: CDR1 DFQATT, CDR2 SNEGSKA (reference sequence). The CDR3 has 13 amino acids. Here the CDR3 DNA reads TGCAGTGCTACAGGGGGCGTGAACACTGAAGCTTTCTTT. It encodes CSATGGVNTEAFF.

This clonotype was recorded at least ten times. A read error may account for a junction end that differs from germline. The chain joins TRBV7-7 to TRBJ2-5; maybe TRBD2 (6 bases). This CDR3 is 14 amino acids long. CDR1 is SSHAT, CDR2 FNYEAQ, per germline (reference sequence). The CDR3 spells CASSSGVFQETQYF. As DNA, the CDR3 is TGTGCTAGCAGCTCGGGAGTCTTTCAGGAGACCCAGTACTTC.

This clonotype was observed a few times. This sequence joins TRBV29-1 and TRBJ1-2; a weak D match, TRBD1 (5 bases). Germline V gene lookup returns CDR1 SQVTM and CDR2 ANQGSEA. V lost 4 bases to trimming and J lost 4 bases, with 13 bases between them. The CDR3 totals 13 residues. Here the CDR3 reads CSVASQGIYGYTF. CDR3 sequence (DNA): TGCAGCGTTGCCTCGCAGGGCATCTATGGCTACACCTTC.

This clonotype turned up a few times. The rearrangement joins TRBV21-1 to TRBJ1-4. TRBV21-1 is deemed a pseudogene. The CDR3 sequence is 15 residues long. CDR3 in amino acids: CASSKAQRRNEKLFF. The DNA for the CDR3 is TGTGCCAGCAGCAAAGCGCAGCGGAGGAATGAAAAACTGTTTTTT.

Only a few counts were recorded for this clonotype. The J gene is TRBJ1-1, the V gene TRBV12-3 or TRBV12-4, with 7 positions matching TRBD1. Trimming at V came to 5 bases and at J to 5 bases, leaving 8 bases not matched to a gene. The CDR3 covers 14 residues. The CDR3 loop is CASSPTGAGTEAFF. CDR3 nucleotide sequence: TGTGCCAGCAGTCCTACAGGGGCAGGAACTGAAGCTTTCTTT.

The V gene is TRBV18, the J gene TRBJ2-7; D remains ambiguous. Trimming cost V 2 bases and J 2 bases, with 10 bases left between them. This CDR3 region has 14 residues. The germline CDR1 and CDR2 sequences are KGHSH and LQKENI. The CDR3 DNA sequence: TGTGCCAGCTCACCAGTAGACGGCACCTACGAGCAGTACTTC. It translates to CASSPVDGTYEQYF.

The chain uses TRBV12-3 or TRBV12-4 and TRBJ2-2; 9 bases are a match to TRBD2. This CDR3 contains 15 residues. The J segment lost 5 bases and the V segment lost 7 bases, leaving 8 bases of the junction unmatched. Here the CDR3 DNA reads TGTGCCAGCAATGTAGTAAGCGGGAGGACCGGGGAGCTGTTTTTT. This sequence encodes CASNVVSGRTGELFF.

The table lists this clonotype with a few counts. The chain recombines TRBV2 with TRBJ1-1, with 7 bases lining up with TRBD1. The CDR3 spans 13 residues. CDR1 and CDR2 (germline): SNHLY, FYNNEI. V lost 6 bases, J lost 4 bases, and 5 bases stayed unmatched. DNA for the CDR3: TGTGCCAGCAGGGCAACAGGGGCCACTGAAGCTTTCTTT. It specifies CASRATGATEAFF.

Concerning this clonotype itself: The junction does not match germline at one end; this may be a read error. The chain combines TRBV29-1 with TRBJ1-1; no clear D gene. Germline-derived CDR1 and CDR2 are SQVTM and ANQGSEA. The CDR3 has 11 amino acids. The CDR3 protein is CSGETSTEAFF. The CDR3 nucleotides read TGCAGCGGTGAAACAAGCACTGAAGCTTTCTTT.